The 24 T cell receptor beta chains given below trace back to one sample, sequenced in a study of long-term antiretroviral therapy in people with HIV. Running of the v3.0 immunoSEQ assay took place at survey level. Assay: immunoSEQ multiplex PCR; the TCRdb copy retains only in-frame clones and omits some. The table lists approximately 45,000 clones, around nine tenths of them singletons. This sample comprised unsorted PBMCs, obtained 0.1 years before starting antiretroviral therapy. These receptors were obtained from a woman aged 50 to 65 with HIV.

The rearrangement joins TRBV19 to TRBJ1-2, with D uncertain. Germline CDR1 is LNHDA and CDR2 is SQIVND (reference sequence). Trimming cost V 9 bases and J 8 bases, with 16 bases left between them. The CDR3 has 12 amino acids. DNA for the CDR3: TGTGCCAGCGAAGGTCGGGCAGCCGGCTACACCTTC. This translates into CASEGRAAGYTF.

This sequence joins TRBV9 and TRBJ2-5; no firm D call. Germline CDR1 reads SGDLS; CDR2 reads YYNGEE. The germline V and J ends were trimmed by 3 bases and 1 base, with 4 bases remaining between them. This CDR3 region has 12 residues. The DNA for the CDR3 is TGTGCCAGCAGCGACTTCCAAGAGACCCAGTACTTC. Translation gives CASSDFQETQYF.

This chain links TRBV27 with TRBJ1-4; D might be TRBD1 (6 bases). Germline lookup yields CDR1 MNHEY and CDR2 SMNVEV (reference sequence). CDR3 length: 16 residues. Trimming pared 6 bases from V and 2 bases from J, leaving 16 bases between. CDR3 bases: TGTGCCAGCAGCAACTCCTGGGGGGCGACTAATGAAAAACTGTTTTTT. Translated: CASSNSWGATNEKLFF. The variable domain in full, with the rest retrieved from reference TRBV27 and TRBJ1-4, is EAQVTQNPRYLITVTGKKLTVTCSQNMNHEYMSWYRQDPGLGLRQIYYSMNVEVTDKGDVPEGYKVSRKEKRNFPLILESPSPNQTSLYFCASSNSWGATNEKLFFGSGTQLSVL.

The chain recombines TRBV4-3 with TRBJ2-4; 15 nucleotides align to TRBD2. Germline V gene sequence: CDR1 LGHNA, CDR2 YSLEER. Germline trimming cut 5 bases from V and 9 bases from J; bases unmatched to any gene: 17. The CDR3 is 19 amino acids. In nucleotides, the CDR3 is TGCGCCAGCAGCTCCAAGATTTGTAGGACTAGCGGGGGGGTGGGCATTCAGTACTTC. Residues: CASSSKICRTSGGVGIQYF.

The rearrangement joins TRBV5-1 to TRBJ2-7; D perhaps matches TRBD1 (6 bases). Germline values: CDR1 SGHRS, CDR2 YFSETQ. Trimming stripped 0 bases from V and 6 bases from J, with 7 bases between. The CDR3 covers 12 residues. The CDR3: CASSLEGGEQYF. The CDR3 DNA is TGCGCCAGCAGCTTGGAAGGGGGCGAGCAGTACTTC.

The chain couples TRBV29-1 to TRBJ1-2; 7 bases line up with TRBD1. Losses at the gene ends were 8 bases for V and 6 bases for J; bases not matched to a gene: 9. CDR3 length: 12 residues. Germline CDR1 reads SQVTM; CDR2 reads ANQGSEA. In DNA, the CDR3 is TGCAGCTCGTTGACAGGGCAAGATGGCTACACCTTC. Translated, it gives CSSLTGQDGYTF. Full variable domain (remainder filled in from reference TRBV29-1 and TRBJ1-2): SAVISQKPSRDICQRGTSLTIQCQVDSQVTMMFWYRQQPGQSLTLIATANQGSEATYESGFVIDKFPISRPNLTFSTLTVSNMSPEDSSIYLCSSLTGQDGYTFGSGTRLTVV.

This rearrangement joins TRBV9 to TRBJ2-7; 10 bases line up with TRBD2. Germline values: CDR1 SGDLS, CDR2 YYNGEE. Trimming cost V 0 bases and J 0 bases; bases outside gene matches: 6. The CDR3 sequence is 17 residues long. The CDR3 nucleotides are TGTGCCAGCAGCGTAGGGCTAGCGGGGGTTTCCTCCTACGAGCAGTACTTC. It is translated as CASSVGLAGVSSYEQYF.

This chain connects TRBV18 to TRBJ1-4, with a tentative D call TRBD1 (5 bases). Per germline, CDR1 KGHSH and CDR2 LQKENI. V was cut by 1 base and J by 8 bases, with 11 bases left in between. The CDR3 totals 14 residues. The CDR3 sequence: CASSPRGVPEKLFF. CDR3 bases: TGTGCCAGCTCACCACGGGGGGTGCCAGAAAAACTGTTTTTT.

The genes are TRBV4-1 and TRBJ2-5; 8 bases line up with TRBD2. This CDR3 has 16 amino acids. Germline lookup yields CDR1 MGHRA and CDR2 YSYEKL. V lost 1 base and J lost 1; bases outside the gene matches: 5. Written as DNA, the CDR3 is TGCGCCAGCAGCCAAGCTGGGAGCGGGGGCCAAGAGACCCAGTACTTC. This gives the protein CASSQAGSGGQETQYF.

The chain couples TRBV10-3 to TRBJ1-2; 7 positions agree with TRBD1. V lost 6 bases and J lost 4; bases outside the gene matches: 5. Germline lookup yields CDR1 ENHRY and CDR2 SYGVKD. The CDR3 loop spans 13 amino acids. The CDR3 protein is CAISPDRVYGYTF. DNA for the CDR3: TGTGCCATCAGCCCAGACAGGGTCTATGGCTACACCTTC.

This clone was counted between two and nine times. The rearrangement uses TRBV10-1 and TRBJ1-5; no firm D call. Looked up from germline, CDR1 is WNHNN and CDR2 is SYGVQD (reference sequence). Trimming stripped 4 bases from V and 6 bases from J, with 7 bases between. There are 12 residues in the CDR3. The DNA for the CDR3 is TGCGCCAGCAGTGGTTACCGTCAGCCCCAGCATTTT. Protein sequence: CASSGYRQPQHF.

This sequence joins TRBV5-6 and TRBJ2-2; D is possibly TRBD1 or TRBD2 (5 bases each). V lost 0 bases and J 7 bases, leaving 7 bases between the germline ends. The CDR3 is 13 residues long. Germline CDR1 is SGHDT and CDR2 is YYEEEE. CDR3 loop: CASSLGGSGELFF. CDR3 DNA: TGTGCCAGCAGCTTGGGGGGGAGCGGGGAGCTGTTTTTT.

The chain couples TRBV7-2 to TRBJ2-7, with D perhaps matching TRBD1 (6 bases). The germline CDR1 and CDR2 sequences are SGHTA and FQGNSA. The V end lost 5 bases, the J end lost 4 bases, and 18 bases lay between the germline ends. The CDR3 covers 15 residues. This chain's CDR3 is CASSRYTGSLYEQYF. The CDR3, as DNA: TGTGCCAGCAGCCGTTACACAGGGTCCCTTTACGAGCAGTACTTC.

This clone was detected only a few times. This sequence joins TRBV19 and TRBJ1-3, with TRBD1 identical over 7 bases. Germline trimming cut 5 bases from V and 0 bases from J; bases unmatched to any gene: 4. The CDR3 has 15 residues. Germline CDR1 reads LNHDA; CDR2 reads SQIVND (reference sequence). The CDR3 protein is CASSGRDSSGNTIYF. The CDR3 nucleotides are TGTGCCAGTAGTGGCCGGGACAGCTCTGGAAACACCATATATTTT. Drawing the rest from reference TRBV19 and TRBJ1-3, the complete variable domain is DGGITQSPKYLFRKEGQNVTLSCEQNLNHDAMYWYRQDPGQGLRLIYYSQIVNDFQKGDIAEGYSVSREKKESFPLTVTSAQKNPTAFYLCASSGRDSSGNTIYFGEGSWLTVV.

This clone came up a few times. V is TRBV7-9 and J is TRBJ1-2; D remains ambiguous. The V gene's germline CDR1 is SEHNR and CDR2 FQNEAQ (reference sequence). This CDR3 comprises 13 residues. V lost 5 bases, J lost 0 bases, and 7 bases lay in between. The CDR3 region is CASSLQANYGYTF. Here the CDR3 DNA reads TGTGCCAGCAGCCTTCAGGCTAACTATGGCTACACCTTC.

The chain is built from TRBV6-1 and TRBJ1-2; D gene ambiguous. This CDR3 has 16 amino acids. Trimming removed 0 bases at V and 2 bases at J, with 13 bases between. The germline CDR1 and CDR2 sequences are MNHNS and SASEGT. This CDR3 is CASSEASGQLNYGYTF. The CDR3 DNA follows: TGTGCCAGCAGTGAAGCGAGCGGGCAGCTAAACTATGGCTACACCTTC.

The J gene is TRBJ2-6, the V gene TRBV7-9; TRBD1 aligns across 7 bases. Germline V lookup: CDR1 SEHNR, CDR2 FQNEAQ (reference sequence). Germline trimming cut 5 bases from V and 6 bases from J; bases unmatched to any gene: 13. The CDR3 is 17 amino acids. Here the CDR3 DNA reads TGTGCCAGCAGCCCGACAGGGCTTAGACGTGAGGCCAACGTCCTGACTTTC. This translates into CASSPTGLRREANVLTF.

This chain links TRBV19 with TRBJ2-5; 8 nucleotides align to TRBD1. This CDR3 is built from 15 residues. The germline gives CDR1 LNHDA, CDR2 SQIVND (reference sequence). V was clipped by 1 base and J by 2 bases; unmatched bases: 3. The CDR3 loop reads CASSIVGDRQETQYF. As DNA, the CDR3 is TGTGCCAGTAGTATAGTAGGGGACAGGCAAGAGACCCAGTACTTC.

This chain connects TRBV27 to TRBJ2-7; D is possibly TRBD1 (5 bases). Trimming removed 3 bases at V and 7 bases at J, with 25 bases between. CDR3 size: 17 residues. The germline CDR1 and CDR2 sequences are MNHEY and SMNVEV (reference sequence). The CDR3 sequence is CASSFSRGDSSSGEQYF. In nucleotides, the CDR3 is TGTGCCAGCAGTTTCTCCCGCGGCGACAGTAGTTCCGGGGAGCAGTACTTC.

The gene calls are TRBV25-1 and TRBJ2-7, with 9 bases that match TRBD1. Per the germline V gene, CDR1 is MGHDK and CDR2 is SYGVNS. With 6 bases clipped from V and 5 bases from J, the junction kept 11 bases outside the gene matches. This CDR3 is built from 15 residues. The CDR3 DNA reads as TGTGCCAGCAGCAAGGGACAGGGACGATCCGACGAGCAGTACTTC. This encodes CASSKGQGRSDEQYF.

This clone was found once. This chain connects TRBV6-1 to TRBJ2-7, with a tentative D call TRBD2 (5 bases). Trimming pared 4 bases from V and 5 bases from J, leaving 15 bases between. The CDR3 is 14 residues long. Looked up from germline, CDR1 is MNHNS and CDR2 is SASEGT. The CDR3 coding sequence is TGTGCCAGCAGTGCCGCCCGGGGTGTCGACGAGCAGTACTTC. Protein product: CASSAARGVDEQYF.

CDR3 nucleotides: TGTGCCAGTAGTGCGGACAGGGGCTATGGCTACACCTTC. Translation gives CASSADRGYGYTF. This sequence joins TRBV19 and TRBJ1-2; 9 bases map to TRBD1. The CDR3 is 13 residues long. V lost 5 bases, J lost 4 bases, and 2 bases stayed unmatched. Germline V lookup: CDR1 LNHDA, CDR2 SQIVND (reference sequence).

The chain carries TRBV9 and TRBJ2-1; possible D gene TRBD2, 5 bases. Germline V gene sequence: CDR1 SGDLS, CDR2 YYNGEE. V was shortened by 1 base and J by 0 bases, with 8 bases between the two germline ends. The CDR3 consists of 15 residues. This CDR3 reads CASSVRGSSYNEQFF. CDR3 coding DNA: TGTGCCAGCAGCGTACGGGGAAGCTCCTACAATGAGCAGTTCTTC. The full variable domain, in which reference TRBV9 and TRBJ2-1 provide the parts outside the CDR3, is DSGVTQTPKHLITATGQRVTLRCSPRSGDLSVYWYQQSLDQGLQFLIQYYNGEERAKGNILERFSAQQFPDLHSELNLSSLELGDSALYFCASSVRGSSYNEQFFGPGTRLTVL.

This clone was counted a single time. The chain uses TRBV13 and TRBJ2-3; maybe TRBD2 (6 bases). V was clipped by 1 base and J by 1 base, with 15 bases between them. This CDR3 has 17 residues. CDR1 is PRHDT, CDR2 FYEKMQ, per germline (reference sequence). This chain's CDR3 is CASSLAGWRGGTDTQYF. CDR3 coding DNA: TGTGCCAGCAGCTTAGCAGGTTGGCGGGGAGGCACAGATACGCAGTATTTT.